This T cell receptor beta chain stems from a study of tumor and adjacent non-tumor tissue in lung cancer. Study details: Patients comprised some eleven adenocarcinoma, a couple of squamous cell carcinoma and 1 small cell lung cancer. On average, productive TCRbeta reads reached around 4 million per sample.

A modified ARM-PCR protocol with three rounds of nested PCR amplified TCRbeta. Each CDR3 protein is one row after TCRdb ran MiXCR on the multiplex PCR reads. The sample lists 50,000 to 70,000 distinct CDR3 sequences, about 55% occurring once. This sample's RNA came from whole unsorted tissue. The normal lung tissue was taken more than 3 cm from the tumor edge. Findings of the study overall: Tumor repertoires had a smaller top 100 clone share than normal lung. Tumor tissue had significantly higher TCR diversity than normal lung.

Turning to this clonotype: Its target is not known. One junction end disagrees with the germline gene, perhaps due to a read error.

In germline, CDR1 is SGHAT, CDR2 FQNNGV. This CDR3 contains 16 residues. The origin of this receptor is a man between 65 and 85 years old with non-small cell lung cancer. This sequence joins TRBV11-2 and TRBJ2-7; 8 bases are shared with TRBD1. The sequencing sample was made of distant non-tumor lung tissue. The CDR3 here is CTSSRHEDRASYEHYF. In nucleotides, the CDR3 is TGTACCAGCTCCCGACACGAGGACAGGGCATCCTATGAGCACTACTTC.